The next 25 T cell receptor beta chains were all read from a single sample in a study of cytomegalovirus exposure and HLA in healthy donors (TCRdb year 2017). The library was built by means of the immunoSEQ multiplex PCR assay. A mixture of 60 forward primers for TCR Vbeta segments and 13 reverse primers for TCR Jbeta segments was used in the multiplex PCR. The clones in this table, taken by TCRdb from immuneACCESS, are in-frame only. Not every clone is retained; where verified, under half of the shortfall comes from an unresolved V gene, and the cause of the rest is unknown. The sample records 200,000 to 250,000 clones, about 80% of which are singletons. 2.7% of the sample goes to the ten largest clones. Sequenced input: PBMCs. The receptors derive from a woman aged 55-70 years in good health and CMV-seropositive.

This chain connects TRBV7-9 to TRBJ1-2; 10 positions agree with TRBD1. The V gene end was trimmed by 5 bases and the J gene end by 0 bases; junction bases not matched to a gene: 3. The V gene's germline CDR1 is SEHNR and CDR2 FQNEAQ (reference sequence). The CDR3 runs to 15 residues. CDR3: CASSLGQGANYGYTF. The CDR3 nucleotides read TGTGCCAGCAGCCTTGGACAGGGGGCTAACTATGGCTACACCTTC.

The chain combines TRBV7-8 with TRBJ1-2; 7 nucleotides align to TRBD1. Germline loops: CDR1 SGHVS, CDR2 FQNEAQ. The CDR3 covers 16 residues. J lost 5 bases, V lost 5 bases, and 14 bases had no gene match. CDR3 DNA sequence: TGTGCCAGCAGCATTGCCGGGACAGCAGTCGCATATGGCTACACCTTC. Translating gives CASSIAGTAVAYGYTF.

The V and J genes are TRBV6-5 and TRBJ2-3, with 7 bases aligning to TRBD1. V shed 2 bases and J 4 bases; nucleotides not matched to a gene: 6. Germline CDR1 MNHEY, CDR2 SVGAGI. This CDR3 is built from 15 residues. In nucleotides, the CDR3 is TGTGCCAGCAGTTACGAGGGGGCGAGGCCAGATACGCAGTATTTT. Amino acids: CASSYEGARPDTQYF.

The chain uses TRBV19 and TRBJ2-3, with 7 bases that match TRBD1. This CDR3 contains 14 residues. Germline V CDR1 and CDR2: LNHDA, SQIVND (reference sequence). V was pared by 8 bases and J by 1 base, with 6 bases of the junction left unmatched. The CDR3: CASQPQGGTDTQYF. The CDR3 bases are TGTGCCAGTCAACCTCAGGGGGGCACAGATACGCAGTATTTT.

The V gene is TRBV18, the J gene TRBJ1-2; 8 bases fit TRBD1. Trimming at V came to 1 base and at J to 2 bases, leaving 3 bases not matched to a gene. CDR1 is KGHSH and CDR2 is LQKENI in the germline V gene. The CDR3 runs 15 residues. CDR3 in DNA: TGTGCCAGCTCACCACTGACAGGGGCAAACTATGGCTACACCTTC. The encoded protein is CASSPLTGANYGYTF.

The CDR3 sequence is CASSYHRNTEAFF. The DNA of the CDR3 is TGTGCCAGCAGTTATCACAGGAACACTGAAGCTTTCTTT. The V call is TRBV28, the J call TRBJ1-1; no firm D call. The CDR3 length is 13 residues. V lost 4 bases to trimming and J lost 1 base, with 7 bases between them. In germline, CDR1 is MDHEN, CDR2 SYDVKM. The full variable domain, in which reference TRBV28 and TRBJ1-1 provide the parts outside the CDR3, is DVKVTQSSRYLVKRTGEKVFLECVQDMDHENMFWYRQDPGLGLRLIYFSYDVKMKEKGDIPEGYSVSREKKERFSLILESASTNQTSMYLCASSYHRNTEAFFGQGTRLTVV.

The CDR3 region is CASSPQGETQYF. The CDR3 nucleotides are TGTGCCAGCAGCCCTCAGGGAGAGACCCAGTACTTC. This chain joins TRBV7-3 and TRBJ2-5, with a possible D match to TRBD1 (5 bases). V was shortened by 5 bases and J by 4 bases, with 8 bases between the two germline ends. Germline V lookup: CDR1 SGHTA, CDR2 FQGTGA. The CDR3 covers 12 residues. Supplemented by reference TRBV7-3 and TRBJ2-5, the full variable domain reads GAGVSQTPSNKVTEKGKYVELRCDPISGHTALYWYRQSLGQGPEFLIYFQGTGAADDSGLPNDRFFAVRPEGSVSTLKIQRTERGDSAVYLCASSPQGETQYFGPGTRLLVL.

V usage is TRBV5-4 and J usage is TRBJ1-1; TRBD1 matches 11 bases. Trimming cost V 4 bases and J 5 bases; bases outside gene matches: 7. CDR1 and CDR2 (germline): SGHNT, YYREEE (reference sequence). The CDR3 is 15 amino acids. In DNA, the CDR3 is TGTGCCAGCAGCCTCGGTGGGACAGGGGGGACTGAAGCTTTCTTT. Its translation is CASSLGGTGGTEAFF.

This clone was detected only a few times. CDR3 protein: CASTWGEATEKLFF. CDR3 nucleotide sequence: TGTGCCAGCACTTGGGGGGAAGCGACTGAAAAACTGTTTTTT. The chain combines TRBV2 with TRBJ1-4; D is possibly TRBD1 (5 bases). V lost 7 bases and J 7 bases, leaving 16 bases between the germline ends. The CDR3 has 14 amino acids. Germline-derived CDR1 and CDR2 are SNHLY and FYNNEI.

This clone was recorded a few times. The CDR3 protein is CSVLADYNSPLHF. The CDR3 DNA sequence: TGCAGCGTTTTGGCAGACTATAATTCACCCCTCCACTTT. This chain joins TRBV29-1 and TRBJ1-6; D gene ambiguous. The V end lost 5 bases, the J end lost 3 bases, and 8 bases lay between the germline ends. CDR1 is SQVTM and CDR2 is ANQGSEA in the germline V gene. The CDR3 covers 13 residues. The variable domain in full, with the rest retrieved from reference TRBV29-1 and TRBJ1-6, is SAVISQKPSRDICQRGTSLTIQCQVDSQVTMMFWYRQQPGQSLTLIATANQGSEATYESGFVIDKFPISRPNLTFSTLTVSNMSPEDSSIYLCSVLADYNSPLHFGNGTRLTVT.

The V call is TRBV15, the J call TRBJ2-7, with 10 nucleotides matching TRBD2. There are 16 residues in the CDR3. From germline, CDR1 is LNHNV and CDR2 YYDKDF (reference sequence). V gave up 5 bases and J gave up 1 base; unmatched junction bases: 8. The DNA for the CDR3 is TGTGCCACCAGCGGCAGAGGGACTAGCGCGTCCTACGAGCAGTACTTC. It yields the protein CATSGRGTSASYEQYF. Using reference TRBV15 and TRBJ2-7 for the parts outside the CDR3, the full variable domain is DAMVIQNPRYQVTQFGKPVTLSCSQTLNHNVMYWYQQKSSQAPKLLFHYYDKDFNNEADTPDNFQSRRPNTSFCFLDIRSPGLGDTAMYLCATSGRGTSASYEQYFGPGTRLTVT.

The V call is TRBV21-1, the J call TRBJ1-2; the table names TRBD1, a call not compared with the DNA. TRBV21-1 counts as a pseudogene. The CDR3 is 17 residues long. In DNA form, the CDR3 reads TGTGCCAGCAGCACCCCCTCGTTTAGGGGTGAAGACTATGGCTACACCTTC. It specifies CASSTPSFRGEDYGYTF.

This chain connects TRBV5-1 to TRBJ1-1; 9 nucleotides agree with TRBD1. Germline loops: CDR1 SGHRS, CDR2 YFSETQ. The CDR3 is 15 amino acids. With V trimmed by 2 bases and J by 10 bases, 12 bases remained unmatched. CDR3 coding DNA: TGCGCCAGCAGCTTTGAACAGGGGGCGCGGGGCTCAGCTTTCTTT. Residues: CASSFEQGARGSAFF.

In this sample, this clone turned up once. The V gene is TRBV7-2, the J gene TRBJ1-3; 7 bases match TRBD1. The germline gives CDR1 SGHTA, CDR2 FQGNSA. The CDR3 runs 15 residues. J gave up 4 bases and V 4 bases, and 7 bases lay outside the gene matches. The CDR3 DNA is TGTGCCAGCAGCTCACAGACAGGGCTCGGAAACACCATATATTTT. Its translation is CASSSQTGLGNTIYF.

V gene TRBV19 combines with J gene TRBJ1-5; TRBD1 is a possible D gene (6 bases). The CDR3 loop spans 15 amino acids. Germline V CDR1 and CDR2: LNHDA, SQIVND (reference sequence). Trimming stripped 1 base from V and 1 base from J, with 8 bases between. CDR3: CASSIAQGSNQPQHF. The CDR3 DNA sequence: TGTGCCAGTAGTATAGCACAGGGCAGCAATCAGCCCCAGCATTTT.

The chain employs TRBV5-1 and TRBJ2-5; TRBD2 aligns across 15 bases. The CDR3 runs 17 residues. In germline, CDR1 is SGHRS, CDR2 YFSETQ. Trimming removed 3 bases from V and 5 bases from J; junction bases left unmatched: 8. The CDR3 sequence: CASSSGTSGGSRETQYF. The CDR3 DNA reads as TGCGCCAGCAGCTCCGGGACTAGCGGGGGGTCACGGGAGACCCAGTACTTC.

About this clone itself: The sample has other DNA sequences that encode this CDR3 too. The V and J genes are TRBV6-5 and TRBJ2-7; D is unclear. Germline V lookup: CDR1 MNHEY, CDR2 SVGAGI. Trimming stripped 0 bases from V and 0 bases from J, with 9 bases between. This CDR3 contains 15 residues. This CDR3 is CASSYSSAFSYEQYF. The CDR3 DNA follows: TGTGCCAGCAGTTACTCCAGCGCATTCTCCTACGAGCAGTACTTC.

This sequence joins TRBV9 and TRBJ2-2; TRBD1 agrees at 10 bases. This CDR3 contains 17 residues. Germline V gene sequence: CDR1 SGDLS, CDR2 YYNGEE. Unmatched junction bases numbered 3, after V lost 0 bases and J lost 1 base. CDR3 coding DNA: TGTGCCAGCAGCGTAGCCCGGGACAGGGGGAACACCGGGGAGCTGTTTTTT. Encoded protein: CASSVARDRGNTGELFF.

The CDR3 DNA reads TGTGCCACATCGAAGGAGAGCTCCTATAATTCACCCCTCCACTTT. Its translation is CATSKESSYNSPLHF. This sequence joins TRBV6-5 and TRBJ1-6; unclear D gene. The V gene's germline CDR1 is MNHEY and CDR2 SVGAGI. This CDR3 has 15 amino acids. V shed 10 bases and J shed 0 bases, with 13 bases lying between them.

The J gene is TRBJ2-1, the V gene TRBV7-8, with unresolved D. The CDR3 is 15 amino acids. Germline V gives CDR1 SGHVS, CDR2 FQNEAQ. Deletions cut 0 bases from V and 1 base from J, with 7 bases between. CDR3 DNA: TGTGCCAGCAGCTTAGCTAGCTGGTCCTACAATGAGCAGTTCTTC. Its protein product is CASSLASWSYNEQFF.

This clone was observed a handful of times. V gene TRBV5-4 combines with J gene TRBJ2-7, with D possibly TRBD1 on 5 matching bases. V was pared by 6 bases and J by 6 bases, with 10 bases between. The CDR3 contains 11 residues. The germline CDR1 and CDR2 sequences are SGHNT and YYREEE (reference sequence). The CDR3 loop is CASTQGAEQYF. Here the CDR3 DNA reads TGTGCCAGCACCCAAGGGGCCGAGCAGTACTTC.

This rearrangement joins TRBV6-5 to TRBJ2-2; D is unclear. Germline-derived CDR1 and CDR2 are MNHEY and SVGAGI. This CDR3 has 12 residues. Trimming took 7 bases from V and 7 from J, leaving 10 bases between them. The CDR3 protein is CASNTAGGELFF. The DNA for the CDR3 is TGTGCCAGCAATACAGCAGGCGGGGAGCTGTTTTTT.

The rearrangement links TRBV27 to TRBJ2-1; D unresolved. This CDR3 has 14 residues. Trimming took off 6 bases at V and 0 bases at J, with 9 bases between the two ends. The germline gives CDR1 MNHEY, CDR2 SMNVEV (reference sequence). In nucleotides, the CDR3 is TGTGCCAGCAGAACAGTTATCTCCTACAATGAGCAGTTCTTC. It specifies CASRTVISYNEQFF.

This clone was seen only once. The gene calls are TRBV5-1 and TRBJ2-3; 8 bases map to TRBD2. The length of the CDR3 is 15 residues. Losses at the gene ends were 0 bases for V and 4 bases for J; bases not matched to a gene: 4. The germline gives CDR1 SGHRS, CDR2 YFSETQ. CDR3 sequence (DNA): TGCGCCAGCAGCTTGGGGCGGGGGGCCCCAGATACGCAGTATTTT. Protein product: CASSLGRGAPDTQYF.

This chain uses TRBV5-4 with TRBJ2-3, with 9 nucleotides matching TRBD2. The CDR3 consists of 17 residues. The germline V gene encodes CDR1 SGHNT and CDR2 YYREEE (reference sequence). Unmatched junction bases numbered 5, after V lost 0 bases and J lost 0 bases. In nucleotides, the CDR3 is TGTGCCAGCAGCTTGGTCCTAGCGGGGCCTAGCACAGATACGCAGTATTTT. Encoded protein: CASSLVLAGPSTDTQYF.